A single TCR beta chain is shown here with its context. The CDR3 is 14 residues long. With 7 bases clipped from V and 6 bases from J, the junction kept 9 bases outside the gene matches. Germline CDR1 SGHAT, CDR2 FQDESV (reference sequence). The sample belongs to a study of blood T cell repertoires in COVID-19. Some clones are missing from TCRdb's copy, which holds only in-frame ones; the method was immunoSEQ multiplex PCR. Of approximately 110,000 clones in the sample, more than 80% were seen once. The chain links TRBV11-1 to TRBJ1-2, with 9 bases that match TRBD1. The sequencing sample was made of peripheral blood. The receptor was isolated from a woman aged 80 or over with COVID-19, enrolled during active disease. This CDR3 is CASTTRDRANGYTF. In nucleotides, the CDR3 is TGTGCCAGCACGACCCGGGACAGGGCTAATGGCTACACCTTC.